Listed below are T cell receptor beta chains from one sample, sequenced in a study of PD-L1 blockade in urothelial cancer. Clones were sequenced by immunoSEQ multiplex PCR, and TCRdb holds only the in-frame ones, with some missing. The table shows 14,000 to 15,000 clones, with roughly 88% occurring only once. The source was PBMCs, collected around atezolizumab (anti-PD-L1) treatment. The receptors derive from a man between 70 and 80 years old with urothelial cancer. The CDR3 runs from the conserved cysteine through the conserved F or W. The D gene is left open where the match is weak. Size is omitted from some rows. Given values are once, few, many or a class for expanded clones.

- | - | TRBJ2-3 | TRBV6-1 | TGTGCCAGCAGTGAACGTTTCGGCACAGATACGCAGTATTTT | CASSERFGTDTQYF
once | - | TRBJ2-1 | TRBV7-9 | TGTGCCAGCAGCGGATGGGTCGGGGGGCTCAACAATGAGCAGTTCTTC | CASSGWVGGLNNEQFF
- | TRBD2 | TRBJ2-1 | TRBV4-2 | TGTGCCAGCAGCCAAGCTAGCGGGGGGGCGGATGAGCAGTTCTTC | CASSQASGGADEQFF
few | - | TRBJ2-7 | TRBV7-9 | TGTGCCAGCAGCCTGGGGACATACTACGAGCAGTACTTC | CASSLGTYYEQYF
once | TRBD1 | TRBJ1-2 | TRBV27 | TGTGCCAGCAGTTGGGCAGGGGGCAACTATGGCTACACCTTC | CASSWAGGNYGYTF
- | TRBD2 | TRBJ2-5 | TRBV13 | TGTGCCAGCAGCACCCGACTAGCGGGGAACCAAGAGACCCAGTACTTC | CASSTRLAGNQETQYF
- | - | TRBJ2-3 | TRBV14 | TGTGCCAGCAGCCAAGATGGAGTCACAGATACGCAGTATTTT | CASSQDGVTDTQYF
- | - | TRBJ2-1 | TRBV27 | TGTGCCAGCAGCCCCTACCAATCCTACAATGAGCAGTTCTTC | CASSPYQSYNEQFF
- | - | TRBJ2-7 | TRBV5-6 | TGTGCCAGCAGTTACCTTGGCAGGGGTAGAGAGGAGCAGTACTTC | CASSYLGRGREEQYF
once | - | TRBJ1-2 | TRBV6-1 | TGTGCCAGCAGTGAGGCCCCGTTGAAAGGCTACACCTTC | CASSEAPLKGYTF
- | TRBD2 | TRBJ2-1 | TRBV12-5 | TGTGCTAGTGGTTTGGTTCTCCGGGGGGGAGGCAATGAGCAGTTCTTC | CASGLVLRGGGNEQFF
- | TRBD1 | TRBJ1-1 | TRBV19 | TGTGCCAGTAACAACCAGGGGGCATGGGCTGAAGCTTTCTTT | CASNNQGAWAEAFF
- | TRBD1 | TRBJ2-7 | TRBV6-1 | TGTGCCAGTCGGACAGGGGGAGGAAGGGAGCAGTACTTC | CASRTGGGREQYF
- | - | TRBJ2-3 | TRBV5-6 | TGTGCCAGCAGCACAGTAGGGGGGGGGCCTGTAGATACGCAGTATTTT | CASSTVGGGPVDTQYF
once | - | TRBJ2-5 | TRBV5-4 | TGTGCCAGCAGCACCACAGGGATGTGGGAGACCCAGTACTTC | CASSTTGMWETQYF
- | TRBD1 | TRBJ1-5 | TRBV6-1 | TGTGCCAGCAGTGAAGCAGACAGGGGTCGACAGCCCCAGCATTTT | CASSEADRGRQPQHF
- | TRBD2 | TRBJ2-1 | TRBV7-9 | TGTGCCAGCAGCTTAGGGCGGGGGGTCTCCTACAATGAGCAGTTCTTC | CASSLGRGVSYNEQFF
- | - | TRBJ2-2 | TRBV6-5 | TGTGCCAGCACCTGGGGCGGACACCACACCGGGGAGCTGTTTTTT | CASTWGGHHTGELFF
- | - | TRBJ1-5 | TRBV11-2 | TGTGCCAGCAGCTTATCACAGGGACAGCCCCAGCATTTT | CASSLSQGQPQHF
- | - | TRBJ2-6 | TRBV19 | TGTGCCAGTAAGGCGGGGGCCCTCTCTGGGGCCAACGTCCTGACTTTC | CASKAGALSGANVLTF
- | - | TRBJ2-5 | TRBV7-9 | TGTGCCAGCAGCTTAGAGGTCGGGAAACAGGGGTACTTC | CASSLEVGKQGYF
- | - | TRBJ2-1 | TRBV6-1 | TGTGCCAGCAGTGAAGAATTATGGAGGACTGAGCAGTTCTTC | CASSEELWRTEQFF
few | - | TRBJ1-1 | TRBV4-1 | TGCGCCAGCAGCCGTTCTGACACTGAAGCTTTCTTT | CASSRSDTEAFF
- | - | TRBJ1-2 | TRBV30 | TGTGCCTGGAGTGTAGGGTTCACAGGGTACTATGGCTACACCTTC | CAWSVGFTGYYGYTF
- | - | TRBJ2-1 | TRBV19 | TGTGCCAGTGGGGGGAATGAGCAGTTCTTC | CASGGNEQFF
- | - | TRBJ1-1 | TRBV7-9 | TGTGCCAGCACTCTGGACACCTTTGAAGCTTTCTTT | CASTLDTFEAFF
- | TRBD1 | TRBJ1-3 | TRBV11-1 | TGTGCCAGCAGCGCGGACAGGGTTGGAAACACCATATATTTT | CASSADRVGNTIYF
- | TRBD1 | TRBJ2-7 | TRBV9 | TGTGCCAGCAGCGAACAGGGGACCGAGCAGTACTTC | CASSEQGTEQYF
- | TRBD1 | TRBJ2-7 | TRBV5-1 | TGCGCCAGCAGCCATAGGACAGGGCTGGAGGAGCAGTACTTC | CASSHRTGLEEQYF
- | TRBD1 | TRBJ2-7 | TRBV19 | TGTGCCAGTAGTATAGCGGGACAGGTATACCAGCAGTACTTC | CASSIAGQVYQQYF
- | - | TRBJ1-5 | TRBV19 | TGTGCCAGTAGTATTACAAGCAATCAGCCCCAGCATTTT | CASSITSNQPQHF
- | - | TRBJ2-2 | TRBV30 | TGTGCCTGGAGTCTACTCCCCGGCGGGGAGCTGTTTTTT | CAWSLLPGGELFF
once | - | TRBJ1-4 | TRBV18 | TGTGCCAGCTCACCACCGTCCGCGGAAAAACTGTTTTTT | CASSPPSAEKLFF
- | - | TRBJ1-2 | TRBV6-5 | TGTGCCAGCAGCGCAGGGTCGGACTATGGCTACACCTTC | CASSAGSDYGYTF
- | - | TRBJ1-3 | TRBV11-2 | TGTGCCAGCAGCTTAACAGACGGCGGGTCTGGAAACACCATATATTTT | CASSLTDGGSGNTIYF
- | - | TRBJ1-2 | TRBV30 | TGTGCCTGGAGTGTAGGAGAGGCAGACCGATCCGATGGCTACACCTTC | CAWSVGEADRSDGYTF
- | TRBD1 | TRBJ1-2 | TRBV6-6 | TGTGCCACCAGAGGACAGGGTTTTAACTATGGCTACACCTTC | CATRGQGFNYGYTF
- | TRBD2 | TRBJ2-1 | TRBV10-3 | TGTGCCATCAGTGAGTCTGCGGGGGGATTTGAGAATGAGCAGTTCTTC | CAISESAGGFENEQFF
once | TRBD2 | TRBJ2-3 | TRBV5-1 | TGCGCCAGCAGCTTCGGGGGGGACCGCACAGATACGCAGTATTTT | CASSFGGDRTDTQYF
- | - | TRBJ1-4 | TRBV5-1 | TGCGCCAGCAGCTCTGGTTCAGTTCCGCGGGCCTCGGGTGAAAAACTGTTTTTT | CASSSGSVPRASGEKLFF
- | - | TRBJ2-1 | TRBV5-5 | TGTGCCAGCAGCTTGTCGACGGGGAATGAGCAGTTCTTC | CASSLSTGNEQFF
- | TRBD1 | TRBJ1-5 | TRBV5-6 | TGTGCCAGCAGCTCGAGGGGGGACAGGGGGCATCAGCCCCAGCATTTT | CASSSRGDRGHQPQHF
- | TRBD2 | TRBJ2-7 | TRBV11-3 | TGTGCCAGCAGCTTAGGGGGGGGTGATCCCTACGAGCAGTACTTC | CASSLGGGDPYEQYF
- | TRBD1 | TRBJ2-1 | TRBV4-2 | TGTGCCAGCAGCCCGTGGACAGGGAGGAGCTCCTACAATGAGCAGTTCTTC | CASSPWTGRSSYNEQFF
once | - | TRBJ1-5 | TRBV5-5 | TGTGCCAGCAGCTTGGAACAGGGAAGGCAGCCCCAGCATTTT | CASSLEQGRQPQHF
once | - | TRBJ1-2 | TRBV7-2 | TGTGCCAGCAGCGCGGGGCGGGGCCACTATGGCTACACCTTC | CASSAGRGHYGYTF